The 19 T cell receptor beta chains presented below share a single source sample, sequenced in a study of a mutant IDH1 vaccine in newly diagnosed glioma. The table came from immunoSEQ multiplex PCR; TCRdb's copy has only in-frame clones and leaves some out. In the table there are tens of thousands of clones, approximately 80% of which are singletons. As for time point: week 35, safety follow-up. In the vaccine, a single dose held 300 ug of the mutant IDH1 20-mer peptide, along with topical imiquimod. These receptors' targets are unknown. This specimen consisted of PBMCs, obtained from a glioma patient whose treatment included an IDH1 peptide vaccine. The source is a man between 35 and 55 years old with glioma.

This clone was observed a single time. Here the CDR3 DNA reads TGCGCCAGCAGCCCAGCCGGTAGCGGGAGAATCGAGACCCAGTACTTC. The encoded protein is CASSPAGSGRIETQYF. The genes are TRBV4-1 and TRBJ2-5, with 9 bases identical to TRBD2. J lost 5 bases, V lost 4 bases, and 11 bases had no gene match. Germline CDR1 and CDR2: MGHRA and YSYEKL. This CDR3 comprises 16 residues.

The gene calls are TRBV6-1 and TRBJ2-3, with 8 bases lining up with TRBD2. The CDR3 extends over 15 amino acids. Germline V gives CDR1 MNHNS, CDR2 SASEGT. With 7 bases clipped from V and 2 bases from J, the junction kept 8 bases outside the gene matches. CDR3 sequence: CASTLRGGPTDTQYF. The CDR3 coding sequence is TGTGCCAGCACCTTACGGGGGGGGCCCACAGATACGCAGTATTTT.

There are a few counts of this clone. The chain couples TRBV19 to TRBJ2-3; 7 bases match TRBD2. V trimming: 7 bases; J trimming: 3 bases; junction bases outside the gene matches: 10. The CDR3 runs 15 residues. Germline CDR1 and CDR2: LNHDA and SQIVND (reference sequence). Here the CDR3 reads CASKGLAELTDTQYF. The CDR3 DNA reads as TGTGCCAGTAAAGGGCTAGCGGAGTTGACAGATACGCAGTATTTT. Full variable domain (missing parts from reference TRBV19 and TRBJ2-3): DGGITQSPKYLFRKEGQNVTLSCEQNLNHDAMYWYRQDPGQGLRLIYYSQIVNDFQKGDIAEGYSVSREKKESFPLTVTSAQKNPTAFYLCASKGLAELTDTQYFGPGTRLTVL.

The chain uses TRBV29-1 and TRBJ2-2; perhaps TRBD1 as D (5 bases). CDR1 is SQVTM and CDR2 is ANQGSEA in the germline V gene. This CDR3 has 14 residues. The V end lost 1 base, the J end lost 5 bases, and 11 bases lay between the germline ends. The CDR3 coding sequence is TGCAGCGTTGAAGGCGACAGTAATACCGGGGAGCTGTTTTTT. It codes for CSVEGDSNTGELFF.

The gene calls are TRBV6-8 and TRBJ2-7, with 7 bases lining up with TRBD1. Looked up from germline, CDR1 is MNHGY and CDR2 is SAAAGT. The CDR3 is made up of 15 amino acids. The ends lost 0 bases at V and 2 bases at J; junction bases unmatched: 4. CDR3 sequence: CASSYSTGDPYEQYF. CDR3 DNA: TGTGCCAGCAGTTACTCTACAGGGGACCCCTACGAGCAGTACTTC.

This clone was seen just once. The chain uses TRBV5-8 and TRBJ2-7, with 9 bases aligning to TRBD1. The CDR3 length is 15 residues. V was pared by 6 bases and J by 7 bases, with 14 bases of the junction left unmatched. The germline CDR1 and CDR2 sequences are SGHTS and YDEGEE. CDR3 protein: CASTTWGTGFREQYF. In nucleotides, the CDR3 is TGTGCCAGCACCACCTGGGGGACAGGGTTTCGGGAGCAGTACTTC.

The chain joins TRBV5-1 to TRBJ2-2; 13 nucleotides align to TRBD2. The V segment lost 2 bases and the J segment 4 bases; nucleotides outside the gene matches: 2. The germline V gene encodes CDR1 SGHRS and CDR2 YFSETQ. The CDR3 consists of 16 residues. The CDR3 sequence is CASSFGTSGITGELFF. As DNA, the CDR3 is TGCGCCAGCAGCTTTGGGACTAGCGGGATCACCGGGGAGCTGTTTTTT.

This clone came up a few times. CDR3 nucleotide sequence: TGCAGCGTTGATCGGGACAGCAGGTCCTACAATGAGCAGTTCTTC. Its protein is CSVDRDSRSYNEQFF. The chain recombines TRBV29-1 with TRBJ2-1; TRBD1 matches at 7 bases. CDR3 length equals 15 residues. V shed 3 bases and J 1 base; nucleotides not matched to a gene: 6. Germline V lookup: CDR1 SQVTM, CDR2 ANQGSEA.

V is TRBV10-2 and J is TRBJ2-4; TRBD1 might be the D (6 bases). The CDR3 has 13 residues. The germline gives CDR1 WSHSY, CDR2 SAAADI. The V and J ends lost 5 bases and 1 base respectively, with 6 bases between them. The CDR3 sequence is CASSTGAKNIQYF. The DNA for the CDR3 is TGCGCCAGCAGTACAGGGGCCAAAAACATTCAGTACTTC.

The CDR3 nucleotides read TGTGCCAGTAGTATAGGGACAGGGGATGAAGCTTTCTTT. It encodes CASSIGTGDEAFF. This rearrangement joins TRBV19 to TRBJ1-1; 9 bases are shared with TRBD1. Germline V CDR1 and CDR2: LNHDA, SQIVND (reference sequence). With V trimmed by 1 base and J by 7 bases, 1 base remained unmatched. The CDR3 length is 13 residues.

V usage is TRBV29-1 and J usage is TRBJ2-7; possibly TRBD2 for D (8 bases). V lost 7 bases, J lost 0 bases, and 16 bases lay in between. Germline-derived CDR1 and CDR2 are SQVTM and ANQGSEA. The CDR3 loop spans 14 amino acids. As DNA, the CDR3 is TGCAGCGCGGGAGGGACAGAGAGCTCCTACGAGCAGTACTTC. Amino acids: CSAGGTESSYEQYF.

The gene calls are TRBV6-6 and TRBJ1-5; tentatively, D is TRBD1 (5 bases). CDR1 and CDR2 from the germline V gene are MNHNY and SVGAGI (reference sequence). V was shortened by 5 bases and J by 1 base, with 12 bases between the two germline ends. The CDR3 length is 15 residues. The chain's CDR3 is CASSQGLGSNQPQHF. DNA for the CDR3: TGTGCCAGCAGTCAGGGTTTGGGGAGCAATCAGCCCCAGCATTTT.

The rearrangement links TRBV18 to TRBJ2-1; either TRBD1 or TRBD2 may supply D (5 bases each). V dropped 3 bases and J dropped 0 bases, with 15 bases sitting between them. The CDR3 covers 17 residues. The V gene's germline CDR1 is KGHSH and CDR2 LQKENI. The CDR3 is CASSPSGTESSYNEQFF. In nucleotides, the CDR3 is TGTGCCAGCTCACCGTCCGGGACGGAGAGCTCCTACAATGAGCAGTTCTTC.

The chain recombines TRBV5-1 with TRBJ2-1, with D unclear. The length of the CDR3 is 15 residues. Trimming removed 5 bases from V and 6 bases from J, with 18 bases in between. CDR1 SGHRS and CDR2 YFSETQ come from the germline V gene. The CDR3 loop reads CASSLRAPAANEQFF. Here the CDR3 DNA reads TGCGCCAGCAGTTTACGCGCTCCGGCGGCCAATGAGCAGTTCTTC. The whole variable domain, remainder taken from reference TRBV5-1 and TRBJ2-1, is KAGVTQTPRYLIKTRGQQVTLSCSPISGHRSVSWYQQTPGQGLQFLFEYFSETQRNKGNFPGRFSGRQFSNSRSEMNVSTLELGDSALYLCASSLRAPAANEQFFGPGTRLTVL.

In its sample, this clone is large. The chain has TRBV7-6 and TRBJ2-3, with TRBD1 matching over 7 bases. The CDR3 is 15 residues long. The trim removed 5 bases at V and 0 bases at J, leaving 5 bases unmatched. Germline V gene sequence: CDR1 SGHVS, CDR2 FNYEAQ. This chain's CDR3 is CASSETGISTDTQYF. The CDR3 bases are TGTGCCAGCAGCGAGACAGGGATCAGCACAGATACGCAGTATTTT.

This clone was seen only a few times. This sequence joins TRBV5-4 and TRBJ1-1; 7 bases align to TRBD1. Germline CDR1 is SGHNT and CDR2 is YYREEE (reference sequence). The CDR3 is 15 residues long. V shed 2 bases, J shed 4 bases, and the junction held 8 bases outside the gene matches. CDR3 sequence reads: CASSFEGARGTEAFF. The CDR3 region has the DNA TGTGCCAGCAGCTTTGAGGGGGCGCGGGGCACTGAAGCTTTCTTT.

The chain has TRBV2 and TRBJ1-2; no definite D call. V was cut by 8 bases and J by 5 bases, with 27 bases left in between. The germline gives CDR1 SNHLY, CDR2 FYNNEI. The CDR3 length is 17 residues. CDR3: CASWRARFSIVGYGYTF. The DNA for the CDR3 is TGTGCCAGCTGGCGGGCCAGATTCTCAATCGTTGGATATGGCTACACCTTC.

Details on this clone: The sample holds other DNA sequences that translate to the same CDR3. The chain couples TRBV19 to TRBJ2-1, with D uncertain. Deletions cut 4 bases from V and 0 bases from J, with 4 bases between. CDR1 is LNHDA, CDR2 SQIVND, per germline (reference sequence). CDR3 length equals 13 residues. This CDR3 reads CASSSGSYNEQFF. The CDR3 DNA sequence: TGTGCCAGTAGTAGCGGCTCCTACAATGAGCAGTTCTTC.

This clone was counted once. V is TRBV11-2 and J is TRBJ1-2, with D maybe TRBD1 (6 bases). V was clipped by 4 bases and J by 6 bases, with 15 bases between them. CDR1 and CDR2 from the germline V gene are SGHAT and FQNNGV. The CDR3 covers 14 residues. CDR3 sequence reads: CASSSRGSDNGYTF. The CDR3, as DNA: TGTGCCAGCAGCTCCAGGGGTAGTGATAATGGCTACACCTTC.